Listed below are T cell receptor beta chains from one sample, sequenced in a study of blood T cell repertoires in COVID-19. This table comes from immunoSEQ multiplex PCR, and its TCRdb copy is limited to in-frame clones, with some not included. The sample includes about 670,000 clones, about 90% of them seen just once. Sequenced material: peripheral blood. These receptors all come from a woman younger than 35 with acute or convalescent COVID-19. Each CDR3 is given without its conserved first and last residue. The D gene is left open where the match is weak. The size entry is marked missing in some rows and otherwise reads once, few, many or a size class.

>NA|NA|TRBJ1-4|TRBV30
AWGRREKLF
>TRBD2|NA|TRBJ2-7|TRBV9
ASSVGLLADYEQY
>NA|NA|TRBJ1-2|TRBV4-1
ASSQESYYGYT
>NA|few|TRBJ1-5|TRBV6-5
ASRETGNGQPQH
>NA|NA|TRBJ1-1|TRBV28
ASSRSGKNTEAF
>TRBD1|few|TRBJ1-2|TRBV2
ASQGQENYGYT
>NA|NA|TRBJ2-3|TRBV5-1
ASSRGGADTQY
>TRBD1|NA|TRBJ2-1|TRBV5-4
ASSLRGQQGEQF
>NA|NA|TRBJ1-1|TRBV28
ATTRVAEAF
>TRBD1|once|TRBJ2-3|TRBV5-4
ASSSTGGRTDTQY
>TRBD2|NA|TRBJ2-3|TRBV5-1
ASGLAGGTVTQY